Detailed here is one TCR beta chain. Its cognate antigen is unknown. This CDR3 comprises 16 residues. Trimming removed 1 base from V and 1 base from J, with 13 bases in between. The germline CDR1 and CDR2 sequences are SGHTA and FQGNSA. The data were taken from a study of T cells in localized non-small cell lung cancer. Findings and limits, study-wide: With higher T cell density in blood came longer overall survival. Compared with tumor, uninvolved adjacent lung displayed greater T cell clonality, ranking highest overall. For the top 100 tumor clones, a median roughly 55 also appeared in adjacent lung.

Clones were sequenced by immunoSEQ multiplex PCR, and TCRdb holds only the in-frame ones, with some missing. The sample lists some 52,000 clones; over 70% were seen once. The chain recombines TRBV7-2 with TRBJ2-5; D uncertain. The specimen was PBMCs, collected before any cancer treatment. The TCR sequence derives from a woman aged 35-70 years with stage II lung adenocarcinoma. The CDR3 bases are TGTGCCAGCAGCTTAGGATATTCCAGACGCCAAGAGACCCAGTACTTC. It encodes CASSLGYSRRQETQYF.